This T cell receptor (beta chain) is drawn from a study of neoadjuvant anti-PD-1 for oral cavity cancer (dated by TCRdb to about 2021). For the study in its entirety: Patients mostly received three to four biweekly doses of nivolumab at 3 mg/kg before curative-intent surgical resection. Patients who did not progress were given a fourth nivolumab dose at about day 43 and had definitive surgical resection on days 50-56. Under RECIST 1.1, patients with complete response, partial response or stable disease were classed as responders, and patients with progression were classed as non-responders. There were some 13 patients in the parent correlative cohort, and the response rate was more than 25%.

For deep sequencing, PBMC libraries mostly used around 470 ng of input genomic DNA, with six replicates for each sample. TCRbeta libraries were prepared with the immunoSEQ hsTCRbeta kit according to the manufacturer's instructions. The completed libraries were mixed into a single pool at 3 nM, then sequenced with an Illumina NovaSeq 6000 S4 flow cell. Per the original workflow: The immunoSEQ Analyzer handled quality control and preprocessing of the raw data. The analysis was limited to productive rearrangements, and each clonotype was defined by a unique CDR3 amino acid sequence. Using the R package tcR, the researchers computed the Gini-Simpson index as their estimate of repertoire clonality. Student's t test was used to compare Gini indices, and Pearson correlation was used to assess associations with tumor size change. In its TCRdb copy, this immuneACCESS table keeps in-frame sequences only and misses some clones. Where compared with another copy, unresolved V genes explain less than half of these, and the others have no known cause. The D gene and trimming were derived from the DNA, and the V and J assignments and clone size from that table. This sample gives some 12,000 clones in total; 70% to 75% of them show up just once. 2% to 2.5% of the sample goes to the ten largest clones.

The CDR3 measures 15 amino acids from cysteine to phenylalanine. CDR3 DNA is the only sequence kept; it has 45 bases, read in frame from the first base. V was cut back by 0 bases and J by 8 bases, leaving a gap of 17 bases between them. CDR1 SGHKS and CDR2 YYEKEE are derived from the germline V gene (reference sequence). Regarding this clone: What this receptor recognizes is not known. No base quality values were provided; no much bigger clone lies one nucleotide off.

What this sample's time point label stands for: after neoadjuvant nivolumab, at surgical resection. Patients had been newly diagnosed with stage II-IVA oral cavity squamous cell carcinoma, and no prior systemic or radiation treatment had been given to the patients. The cohort was composed of patients with HPV-negative, locally advanced oral cavity squamous cell carcinoma. Peripheral blood mononuclear cells were analyzed directly and were not maintained or expanded in culture. The samples were drawn from a longitudinal correlative study tied to a single-arm phase II trial testing neoadjuvant nivolumab in oral cavity squamous cell carcinoma. Subject-matched pre- and post-treatment PBMCs and tumors from three responders and three non-responders underwent genomic DNA-based TCRbeta sequencing. Peripheral blood mononuclear cells were collected before nivolumab treatment and again after treatment, at the time of surgery. The Maxwell RSC DNA from Cells kit was used to extract genomic DNA from PBMCs.

What the authors observed across the whole study: Only a few patients per response group were included in the TCR analyses, and the authors called for validation in larger cohorts. Higher pretreatment blood TCRbeta clonality and lower post-treatment tumor TCRbeta clonality were correlated with higher pretreatment blood Treg/Th17 ratios. After neoadjuvant nivolumab, significantly higher T cell clonality (Gini index) was found within PBMCs in non-responders than in responders.

This TCR was sampled from a person between 40 and 85 years old with oral cavity squamous cell carcinoma. This material consisted of PBMCs, taken after nivolumab (anti-PD-1) treatment. The V and J segments used are TRBV5-5 and TRBJ1-2; TRBD1 is a weak D gene call, 5 bases matching. The DNA reads TGTGCCAGCAGCTTGGCCGGACAAGGATTTGCCGGCTACACCTTC. Its translation is CASSLAGQGFAGYTF. Joined to the reference TRBV5-5 and TRBJ1-2 proteins, this CDR3 gives the full variable domain: DAGVTQSPTHLIKTRGQQVTLRCSPISGHKSVSWYQQVLGQGPQFIFQYYEKEERGRGNFPDRFSARQFPNYSSELNVNALLLGDSALYLCASSLAGQGFAGYTFGSGTRLTVV.